This T cell receptor (beta chain) was obtained from a study of Ad26.COV2.S vaccination and SARS-CoV-2 variants. Described treatment: some 19 received Ad26.COV2.S at low or high dose, single or two shots; a few received placebo; per-sample allocation not given. Samples were taken on day 63 after the first vaccine or placebo injection. The repertoire was sequenced with immunoSEQ multiplex PCR; TCRdb's copy has only in-frame clones and lacks some. The sample lists 350,000 to 450,000 clones; 85% were seen once. Germline CDR1 and CDR2: LNHNV and YYDKDF (reference sequence). This CDR3 region has 15 residues. Between the trimmed V and J ends, which lost 0 bases and 2 bases, there was a span of 10 bases.

The source is a person aged 18 to 59 who received the Ad26.COV2.S COVID-19 vaccine or a placebo. The sequenced sample was peripheral blood, obtained in a trial of Ad26.COV2.S vaccine versus placebo. The V and J genes are TRBV15 and TRBJ1-1, with no clear D. The CDR3 nucleotides are TGTGCCACCAGCAGAGAGCCGATCGATAACACTGAAGCTTTCTTT. It translates to CATSREPIDNTEAFF.